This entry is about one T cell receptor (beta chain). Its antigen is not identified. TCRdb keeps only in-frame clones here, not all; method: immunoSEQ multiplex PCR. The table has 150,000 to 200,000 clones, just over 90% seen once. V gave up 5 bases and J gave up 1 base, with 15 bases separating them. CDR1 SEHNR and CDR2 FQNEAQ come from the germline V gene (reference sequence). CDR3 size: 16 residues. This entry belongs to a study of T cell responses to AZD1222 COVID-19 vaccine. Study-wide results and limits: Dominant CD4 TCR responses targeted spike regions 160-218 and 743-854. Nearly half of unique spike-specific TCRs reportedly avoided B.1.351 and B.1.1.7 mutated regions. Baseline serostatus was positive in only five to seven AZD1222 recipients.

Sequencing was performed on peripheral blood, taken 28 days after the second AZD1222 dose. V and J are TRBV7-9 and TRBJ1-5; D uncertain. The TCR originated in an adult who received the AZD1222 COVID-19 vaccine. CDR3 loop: CASSPDKGGSNQPQHF. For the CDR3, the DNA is TGTGCCAGCAGCCCTGACAAAGGAGGGAGCAATCAGCCCCAGCATTTT.